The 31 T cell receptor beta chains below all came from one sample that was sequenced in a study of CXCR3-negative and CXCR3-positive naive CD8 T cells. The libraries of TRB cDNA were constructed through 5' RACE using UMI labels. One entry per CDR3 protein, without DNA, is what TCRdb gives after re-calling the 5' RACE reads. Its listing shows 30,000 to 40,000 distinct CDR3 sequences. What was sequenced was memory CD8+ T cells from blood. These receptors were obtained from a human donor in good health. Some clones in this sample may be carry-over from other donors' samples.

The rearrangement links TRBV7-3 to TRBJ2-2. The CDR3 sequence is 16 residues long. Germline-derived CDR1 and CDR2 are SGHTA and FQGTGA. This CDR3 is CASSLSTVANTGELFF.

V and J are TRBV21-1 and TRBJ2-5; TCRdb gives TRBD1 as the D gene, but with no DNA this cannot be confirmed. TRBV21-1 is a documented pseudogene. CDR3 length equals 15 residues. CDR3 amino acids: CASSQYRDYEETQYF.

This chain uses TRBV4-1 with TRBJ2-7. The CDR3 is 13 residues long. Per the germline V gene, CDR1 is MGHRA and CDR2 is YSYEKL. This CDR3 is CASSQGKAYEQYF.

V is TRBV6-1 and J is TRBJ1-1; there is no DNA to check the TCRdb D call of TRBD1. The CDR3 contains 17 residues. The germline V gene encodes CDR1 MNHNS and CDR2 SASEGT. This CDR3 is CASSERTARLRGTEAFF.

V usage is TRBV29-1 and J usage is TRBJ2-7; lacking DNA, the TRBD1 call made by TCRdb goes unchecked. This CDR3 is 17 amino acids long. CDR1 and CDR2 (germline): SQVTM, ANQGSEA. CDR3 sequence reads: CSVEGKSVGQGVNGQYF.

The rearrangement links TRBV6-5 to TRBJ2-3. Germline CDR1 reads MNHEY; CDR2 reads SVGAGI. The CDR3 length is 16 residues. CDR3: CASSYSTEEEADTQYF.

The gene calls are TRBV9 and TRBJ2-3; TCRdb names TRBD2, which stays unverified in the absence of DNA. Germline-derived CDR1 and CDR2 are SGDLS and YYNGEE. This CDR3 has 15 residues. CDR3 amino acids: CASTDGLAVTDTQYF.

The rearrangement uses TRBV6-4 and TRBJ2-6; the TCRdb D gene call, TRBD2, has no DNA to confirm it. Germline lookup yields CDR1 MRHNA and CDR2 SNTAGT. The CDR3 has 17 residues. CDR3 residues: CASSDGGGASGANVLTF.

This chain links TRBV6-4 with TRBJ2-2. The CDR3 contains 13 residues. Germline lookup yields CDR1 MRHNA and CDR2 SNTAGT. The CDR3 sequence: CASSDSEEGELFF.

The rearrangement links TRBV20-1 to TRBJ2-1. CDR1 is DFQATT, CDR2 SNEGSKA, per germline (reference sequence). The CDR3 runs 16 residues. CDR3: CSARGPLQTVLNEQFF.

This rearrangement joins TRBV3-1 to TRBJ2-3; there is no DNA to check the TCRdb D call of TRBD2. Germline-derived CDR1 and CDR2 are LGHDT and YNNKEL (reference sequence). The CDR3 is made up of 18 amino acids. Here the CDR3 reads CASSQGGTSVTSTDTQYF.

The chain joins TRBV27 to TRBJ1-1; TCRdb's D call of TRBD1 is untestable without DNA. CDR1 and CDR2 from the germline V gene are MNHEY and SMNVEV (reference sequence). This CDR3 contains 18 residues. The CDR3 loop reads CASSLGLVVAGANTEAFF.

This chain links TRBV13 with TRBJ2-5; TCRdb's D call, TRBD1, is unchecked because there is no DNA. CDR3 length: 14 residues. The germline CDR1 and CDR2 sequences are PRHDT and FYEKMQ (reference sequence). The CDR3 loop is CASTRPGRGETQYF.

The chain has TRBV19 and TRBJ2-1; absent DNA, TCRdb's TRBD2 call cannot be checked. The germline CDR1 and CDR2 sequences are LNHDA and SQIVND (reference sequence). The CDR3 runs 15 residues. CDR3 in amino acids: CASSVREGSYNEQFF.

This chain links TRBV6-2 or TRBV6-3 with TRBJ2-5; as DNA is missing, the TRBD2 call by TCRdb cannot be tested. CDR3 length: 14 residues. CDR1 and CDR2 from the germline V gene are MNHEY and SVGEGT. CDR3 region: CASRPLGEQETQYF.

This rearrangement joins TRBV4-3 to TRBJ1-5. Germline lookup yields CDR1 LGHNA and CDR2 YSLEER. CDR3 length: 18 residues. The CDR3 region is CASSQDPGGGYSNQPQHF.

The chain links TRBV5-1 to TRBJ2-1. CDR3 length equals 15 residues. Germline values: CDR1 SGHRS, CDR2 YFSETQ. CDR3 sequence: CASSFFLCSYNEQFF.

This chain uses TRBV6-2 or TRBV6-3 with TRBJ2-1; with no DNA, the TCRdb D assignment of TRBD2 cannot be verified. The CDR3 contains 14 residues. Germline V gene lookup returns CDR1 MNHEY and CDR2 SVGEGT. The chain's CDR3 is CASSSVREGIEQFF.

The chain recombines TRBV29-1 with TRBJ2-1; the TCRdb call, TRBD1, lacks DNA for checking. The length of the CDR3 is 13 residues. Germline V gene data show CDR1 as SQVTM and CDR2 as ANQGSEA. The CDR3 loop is CSVDFQGFNEQFF.

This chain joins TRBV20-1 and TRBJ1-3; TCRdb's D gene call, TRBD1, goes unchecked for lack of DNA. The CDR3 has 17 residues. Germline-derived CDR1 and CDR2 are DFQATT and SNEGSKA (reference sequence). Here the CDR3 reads CSARDTLGGGGWDTIYF.

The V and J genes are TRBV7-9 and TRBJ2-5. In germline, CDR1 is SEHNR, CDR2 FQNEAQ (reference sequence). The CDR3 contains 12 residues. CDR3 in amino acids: CASSYIQETQYF. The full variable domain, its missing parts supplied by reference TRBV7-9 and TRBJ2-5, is DTGVSQNPRHKITKRGQNVTFRCDPISEHNRLYWYRQTLGQGPEFLTYFQNEAQLEKSRLLSDRFSAERPKGSFSTLEIQRTEQGDSAMYLCASSYIQETQYFGPGTRLLVL.

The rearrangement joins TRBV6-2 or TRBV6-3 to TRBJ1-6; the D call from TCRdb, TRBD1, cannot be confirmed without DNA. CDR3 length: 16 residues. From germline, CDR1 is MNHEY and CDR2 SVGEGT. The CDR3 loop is CASSFAQDRVNSPLHF.

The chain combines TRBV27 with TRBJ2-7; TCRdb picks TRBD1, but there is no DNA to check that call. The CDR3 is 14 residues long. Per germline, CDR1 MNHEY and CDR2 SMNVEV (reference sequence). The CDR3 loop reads CASSLSNRGYEQYF.

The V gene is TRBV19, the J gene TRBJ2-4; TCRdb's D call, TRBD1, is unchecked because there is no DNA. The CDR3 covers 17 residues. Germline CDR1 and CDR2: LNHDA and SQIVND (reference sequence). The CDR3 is CASSMLRDRSPKNIQYF.

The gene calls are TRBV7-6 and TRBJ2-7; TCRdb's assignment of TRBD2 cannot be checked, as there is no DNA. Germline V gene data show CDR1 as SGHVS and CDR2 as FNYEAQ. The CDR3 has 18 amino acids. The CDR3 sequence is CASSPGTSVSTLEYEQYF.

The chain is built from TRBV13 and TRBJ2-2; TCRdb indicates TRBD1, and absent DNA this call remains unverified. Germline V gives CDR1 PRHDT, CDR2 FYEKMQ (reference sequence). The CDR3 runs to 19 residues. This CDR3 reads CASSSAYRWDRDATGELFF.

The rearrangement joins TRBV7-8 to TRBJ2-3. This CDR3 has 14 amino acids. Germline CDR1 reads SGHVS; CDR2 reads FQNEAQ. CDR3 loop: CASSLAGDTDTQYF.

The CDR3 here is CASSFGGNPYGYTF. This chain links TRBV5-5 with TRBJ1-2. The CDR3 spans 14 residues. The germline V gene encodes CDR1 SGHKS and CDR2 YYEKEE (reference sequence).

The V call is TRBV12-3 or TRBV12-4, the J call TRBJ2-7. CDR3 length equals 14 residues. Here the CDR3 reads CASSQDPRIYEQYF.

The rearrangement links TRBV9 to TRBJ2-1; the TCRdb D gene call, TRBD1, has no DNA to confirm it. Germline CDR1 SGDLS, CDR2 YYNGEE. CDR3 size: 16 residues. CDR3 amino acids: CASSVSGTQLYNEQFF.

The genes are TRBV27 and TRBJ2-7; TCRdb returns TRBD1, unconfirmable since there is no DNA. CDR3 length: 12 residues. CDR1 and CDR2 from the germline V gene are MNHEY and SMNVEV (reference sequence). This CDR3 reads CASWDTPYEQYF.